The 31 T cell receptor beta chains reported below all come from one sample, sequenced in a study of T cells after yellow fever vaccination. TCRdb passed the 5' RACE reads through MiXCR, listing each CDR3 protein once. The data hold some 200,000 distinct CDR3 sequences, with approximately 9.9% observed a single time. The starting material was CD8+ T cells sorted from PBMCs, obtained 15 days after the yellow fever booster vaccination. These TCRs come from a man between 18 and 29 years old who received the YFV17D yellow fever vaccine.

The chain recombines TRBV7-2 with TRBJ2-7; D gene ambiguous. Trimming left V 7 bases short and J 6 bases short, with 10 bases between. The germline V gene has CDR1 SGHTA and CDR2 FQGNSA. This CDR3 is 11 amino acids long. In nucleotides, the CDR3 is TGTGCCAGCACCCGAGATGGCGAGCAGTACTTC. Its translation: CASTRDGEQYF.

This clonotype has a handful of counts. The rearrangement joins TRBV10-1 to TRBJ2-1; D is possibly TRBD2 (6 bases). This CDR3 is built from 15 residues. Trimming took 3 bases from V and 3 from J, leaving 12 bases between them. Germline CDR1 WNHNN, CDR2 SYGVQD (reference sequence). The CDR3 DNA is TGCGCCAGCAGTGAAGGGGTAGCGGACTACAATGAGCAGTTCTTC. It specifies CASSEGVADYNEQFF.

This clonotype showed up just a few times. V and J are TRBV7-6 and TRBJ2-1, with 7 bases that match TRBD1. The CDR3 spans 18 residues. J was trimmed by 0 bases and V by 5 bases; bases with no gene match: 13. From germline, CDR1 is SGHVS and CDR2 FNYEAQ. The CDR3 sequence is CASSPRDSAGFSYNEQFF. The CDR3 nucleotides are TGTGCCAGCAGCCCCCGGGACAGCGCTGGCTTCTCCTACAATGAGCAGTTCTTC. Variable domain in full (rest from reference TRBV7-6 and TRBJ2-1): GAGVSQSPRYKVTKRGQDVALRCDPISGHVSLYWYRQALGQGPEFLTYFNYEAQQDKSGLPNDRFSAERPEGSISTLTIQRTEQRDSAMYRCASSPRDSAGFSYNEQFFGPGTRLTVL.

This clonotype was seen a handful of times. The chain couples TRBV4-2 to TRBJ1-1, with TRBD1 matching 8 bases. With 4 bases clipped from V and 5 bases from J, the junction kept 9 bases outside the gene matches. The germline V gene encodes CDR1 LGHNA and CDR2 YNFKEQ. The CDR3 has 15 amino acids. CDR3: CASSLPATGVTEAFF. For the CDR3, the DNA is TGTGCCAGCAGCCTCCCCGCGACAGGGGTAACTGAAGCTTTCTTT.

This clonotype was counted between two and nine times. The J gene is TRBJ2-2, the V gene TRBV19; D gene ambiguous. Germline V gene sequence: CDR1 LNHDA, CDR2 SQIVND (reference sequence). Trimming left V 2 bases short and J 7 bases short, with 8 bases between. The CDR3 has 13 residues. CDR3 protein: CASSIFRFGELFF. The CDR3 region has the DNA TGTGCCAGTAGTATATTCCGGTTCGGGGAGCTGTTTTTT. Drawing the rest from reference TRBV19 and TRBJ2-2, the complete variable domain is DGGITQSPKYLFRKEGQNVTLSCEQNLNHDAMYWYRQDPGQGLRLIYYSQIVNDFQKGDIAEGYSVSREKKESFPLTVTSAQKNPTAFYLCASSIFRFGELFFGEGSRLTVL.

This clonotype was observed many times. The rearrangement joins TRBV6-1 to TRBJ1-2, with TRBD1 identical over 11 bases. The CDR3 is 16 amino acids. Germline V gene sequence: CDR1 MNHNS, CDR2 SASEGT. V lost 6 bases and J lost 4; bases outside the gene matches: 10. The CDR3 region has the DNA TGTGCCAGCAGCTTTTCCAGGGGGACAGGGGGCTATGGCTACACCTTC. Translation: CASSFSRGTGGYGYTF.

The chain couples TRBV15 to TRBJ2-1; 10 positions match TRBD2. The length of the CDR3 is 15 residues. V dropped 7 bases and J dropped 3; count of bases not matched to a gene: 6. The germline V gene encodes CDR1 LNHNV and CDR2 YYDKDF (reference sequence). The CDR3 nucleotides read TGTGCCACCAAGGCTAGCGGGGGCCTCTACAATGAGCAGTTCTTC. The encoded protein is CATKASGGLYNEQFF.

This clonotype appeared a few times. The V call is TRBV7-8, the J call TRBJ1-5; 8 bases are shared with TRBD1. The CDR3 runs to 16 residues. Germline-derived CDR1 and CDR2 are SGHVS and FQNEAQ. The J segment lost 7 bases and the V segment lost 2 bases, leaving 10 bases of the junction unmatched. CDR3 DNA sequence: TGTGCCAGCAGCTTAATAGGAGCAGGGGGCTACCAGCCCCAGCATTTT. Encoded protein: CASSLIGAGGYQPQHF.

This rearrangement joins TRBV4-1 to TRBJ2-7; 9 bases map to TRBD1. Trimming at V came to 1 base and at J to 2 bases, leaving 9 bases not matched to a gene. Germline CDR1 and CDR2: MGHRA and YSYEKL. The CDR3 spans 17 residues. This chain's CDR3 is CASSQAAPGQGAYEQYV. The CDR3 region has the DNA TGCGCCAGCAGCCAAGCCGCCCCGGGACAGGGCGCCTACGAGCAGTACGTC.

This chain links TRBV20-1 with TRBJ2-7, with D uncertain. Trimming removed 3 bases at V and 0 bases at J, with 9 bases between. This CDR3 spans 13 amino acids. The germline gives CDR1 DFQATT, CDR2 SNEGSKA (reference sequence). The CDR3 sequence: CSASSRYSYEQYV. CDR3 in DNA: TGCAGTGCTAGTTCCAGGTACTCCTACGAGCAGTACGTC.

CDR3: CSVPRTSVDTQYF. Written as DNA, the CDR3 is TGCAGCGTCCCTAGGACTAGCGTGGATACGCAGTATTTT. This chain links TRBV29-1 with TRBJ2-3; 9 positions match TRBD2. CDR3 size: 13 residues. With V trimmed by 6 bases and J by 6 bases, 7 bases remained unmatched. Germline V CDR1 and CDR2: SQVTM, ANQGSEA.

The chain has TRBV6-2 or TRBV6-3 and TRBJ2-7, with 14 bases aligning to TRBD2. The CDR3 runs 15 residues. V lost 7 bases, J lost 3 bases, and 5 bases stayed unmatched. Germline CDR1 MNHEY, CDR2 SVGEGT. The CDR3 nucleotides are TGTGCCAGCATCCCGGGACTAGCGGGGGACTACGAGCAGTACTTC. Protein: CASIPGLAGDYEQYF.

This clonotype was counted ten times or more. The rearrangement joins TRBV13 to TRBJ2-3; a possible D gene is TRBD2 (6 bases). V shed 3 bases and J shed 4 bases, with 14 bases lying between them. Germline V gene lookup returns CDR1 PRHDT and CDR2 FYEKMQ (reference sequence). This CDR3 has 15 residues. As DNA, the CDR3 is TGTGCCAGCAGCTTTCGGGTTCGGGGGTCAGATACGCAGTATTTT. It yields the protein CASSFRVRGSDTQYF.

This clonotype was seen at least ten times. The rearrangement links TRBV7-3 to TRBJ2-2, with 9 bases that match TRBD2. CDR1 SGHTA and CDR2 FQGTGA come from the germline V gene. Trimming at V came to 6 bases and at J to 4 bases, leaving 12 bases not matched to a gene. The CDR3 consists of 17 residues. CDR3 protein: CASSASGLAGSTGELFF. In nucleotides, the CDR3 is TGTGCCAGCAGTGCCTCGGGGCTAGCGGGGAGCACCGGGGAGCTGTTTTTT.

In this sample, this clonotype turned up a few times. The CDR3 DNA follows: TGTGCCAGCAGCCACCTGGGGTACTACGAGCAGTACGTC. This sequence encodes CASSHLGYYEQYV. The V and J genes are TRBV6-1 and TRBJ2-7; no definite D call. The germline V gene has CDR1 MNHNS and CDR2 SASEGT. CDR3 size: 13 residues. V was pared by 6 bases and J by 3 bases, with 12 bases between.

This clonotype was detected ten times or more. The J gene is TRBJ2-7, the V gene TRBV12-3 or TRBV12-4; D might be TRBD2 (5 bases). The CDR3 is made up of 13 amino acids. Deletions cut 6 bases from V and 1 base from J, with 10 bases between. CDR3 residues: CASRSGNSYEQYF. CDR3 nucleotide sequence: TGTGCCAGCAGGTCGGGGAATTCCTACGAGCAGTACTTC.

The chain uses TRBV7-3 and TRBJ2-3, with D perhaps TRBD1 (6 bases). CDR1 is SGHTA and CDR2 is FQGTGA in the germline V gene. V gave up 5 bases and J gave up 5 bases, with 14 bases separating them. This CDR3 has 14 amino acids. CDR3 nucleotides: TGTGCCAGCAGCATCTGGGGGCCGGGAGATACGCAGTATTTT. This codes for CASSIWGPGDTQYF.

The chain recombines TRBV12-3 or TRBV12-4 with TRBJ2-4; TRBD1 matches 10 bases. The V and J ends lost 1 base and 8 bases, in that order; junction bases with no gene match: 5. The CDR3 has 15 amino acids. The CDR3 region is CASSLVGTGDDIQYF. As DNA, the CDR3 is TGTGCCAGCAGTTTAGTGGGGACAGGGGATGACATTCAGTACTTC.

This clonotype occurred a few times. The rearrangement uses TRBV6-5 and TRBJ1-2; D is unclear. CDR1 and CDR2 (germline): MNHEY, SVGAGI. The V end lost 6 bases, the J end lost 0 bases, and 5 bases lay between the germline ends. This CDR3 is built from 12 residues. CDR3 in DNA: TGTGCCAGCAGCCGCTCTAACTATGGCTACACCTTC. The encoded protein is CASSRSNYGYTF.

The CDR3 here is CASSQDTGTDTQYF. CDR3 sequence (DNA): TGCGCCAGCAGCCAAGACACTGGCACAGATACGCAGTATTTT. The rearrangement uses TRBV4-1 and TRBJ2-3; D uncertain. Germline assignment: CDR1 MGHRA and CDR2 YSYEKL. The CDR3 has 14 residues. Trimming took 0 bases from V and 1 from J, leaving 5 bases between them.

The table lists this clonotype with a few counts. V is TRBV12-3 or TRBV12-4 and J is TRBJ1-5; no clear D gene. The germline V and J ends were trimmed by 3 bases and 9 bases, with 12 bases remaining between them. The CDR3 is 13 amino acids. The CDR3 DNA reads as TGTGCCAGCAGTTTCTACACCGAGGGGCCCCAGCATTTT. It is translated as CASSFYTEGPQHF.

The J gene is TRBJ2-3, the V gene TRBV12-3 or TRBV12-4; D not resolved. Trimming took 7 bases from V and 4 from J, leaving 9 bases between them. There are 12 residues in the CDR3. The chain's CDR3 is CASTSGPDTQYF. CDR3 coding DNA: TGTGCCAGCACCTCCGGGCCAGATACGCAGTATTTT.

The CDR3 DNA follows: TGTGCCAGCAGCCTTCCAGGGGGATACAATGAGCAGTTCTTC. It yields the protein CASSLPGGYNEQFF. The chain recombines TRBV4-2 with TRBJ2-1, with 7 nucleotides matching TRBD1. Germline V gene data show CDR1 as LGHNA and CDR2 as YNFKEQ. The ends lost 4 bases at V and 4 bases at J; junction bases unmatched: 4. The CDR3 sequence is 14 residues long.

This chain links TRBV7-9 with TRBJ2-1; weak D call: TRBD1 (5 bases). Germline values: CDR1 SEHNR, CDR2 FQNEAQ (reference sequence). V lost 7 bases to trimming and J lost 0 bases, with 7 bases between them. This CDR3 is 13 amino acids long. The CDR3 sequence is CASKDNSYNEQFF. DNA for the CDR3: TGTGCCAGCAAGGACAACTCCTACAATGAGCAGTTCTTC.

This clonotype was seen more than once but under ten times. This chain uses TRBV20-1 with TRBJ1-6, with 8 bases matching TRBD1. This CDR3 is 18 amino acids long. The germline CDR1 and CDR2 sequences are DFQATT and SNEGSKA (reference sequence). V trimming: 1 base; J trimming: 0 bases; junction bases outside the gene matches: 8. The CDR3 DNA sequence: TGCAGTGCTAGAGGGCAATTAACAGGGGGCTCCTATAATTCACCCCTCCACTTT. Translated: CSARGQLTGGSYNSPLHF.

This clonotype was seen repeatedly, ten times or more. The chain carries TRBV11-2 and TRBJ2-1, with 8 bases that match TRBD2. CDR3 length equals 17 residues. CDR1 and CDR2 from the germline V gene are SGHAT and FQNNGV. J was trimmed by 1 base and V by 4 bases; bases with no gene match: 9. The CDR3 nucleotides read TGTGCCAGCAGCTCCGGCCCGGGACTAGGGTCCTACAATGAGCAGTTCTTC. Residues: CASSSGPGLGSYNEQFF. Full variable domain (rest looked up from reference TRBV11-2 and TRBJ2-1): EAGVAQSPRYKIIEKRQSVAFWCNPISGHATLYWYQQILGQGPKLLIQFQNNGVVDDSQLPKDRFSAERLKGVDSTLKIQPAKLEDSAVYLCASSSGPGLGSYNEQFFGPGTRLTVL.

The V gene is TRBV6-6, the J gene TRBJ2-1; 7 nucleotides line up with TRBD1. The CDR3 extends over 14 amino acids. CDR1 MNHNY and CDR2 SVGAGI come from the germline V gene (reference sequence). J lost 5 bases, V lost 6 bases, and 7 bases had no gene match. The CDR3 DNA follows: TGTGCCAGCAGCAGGGACAGACTGAACAATGAGCAGTTCTTC. Its translation is CASSRDRLNNEQFF.

J is TRBJ1-2 and V is TRBV10-3; D ambiguous. The length of the CDR3 is 14 residues. V lost 10 bases, J lost 5 bases, and 20 bases lay in between. CDR1 is ENHRY, CDR2 SYGVKD, per germline. The DNA of the CDR3 is TGTGCCAGCCTCAAAACCGAAACCGGGTATGGCTACACCTTC. Protein sequence: CASLKTETGYGYTF.

CDR3 region: CSARDSQGLSNEQYV. The CDR3 DNA reads TGCAGTGCTAGAGATAGCCAGGGGCTGAGCAACGAGCAGTACGTC. The chain combines TRBV20-1 with TRBJ2-7; D may be TRBD1 (6 bases). The germline CDR1 and CDR2 sequences are DFQATT and SNEGSKA (reference sequence). This CDR3 spans 15 amino acids. Trimming cost V 0 bases and J 5 bases, with 17 bases left between them.

This clonotype was detected a few times. The chain couples TRBV10-3 to TRBJ2-7; 10 nucleotides match TRBD1. The CDR3 runs 16 residues. CDR1 and CDR2 from the germline V gene are ENHRY and SYGVKD. V gave up 3 bases and J gave up 3 bases; unmatched junction bases: 8. The CDR3 reads CAISETGTGVYYEQYF. The CDR3 DNA reads as TGTGCCATCAGTGAAACAGGGACAGGGGTCTACTACGAGCAGTACTTC.

A few counts support this clonotype. This chain joins TRBV5-5 and TRBJ1-5; D perhaps matches TRBD1 (5 bases). V was clipped by 2 bases and J by 0 bases, with 9 bases between them. Germline V gene lookup returns CDR1 SGHKS and CDR2 YYEKEE (reference sequence). This CDR3 is built from 15 residues. The CDR3 sequence: CASSFGGYSNQPQHF. The CDR3 nucleotides are TGTGCCAGCAGCTTCGGGGGATATAGCAATCAGCCCCAGCATTTT.